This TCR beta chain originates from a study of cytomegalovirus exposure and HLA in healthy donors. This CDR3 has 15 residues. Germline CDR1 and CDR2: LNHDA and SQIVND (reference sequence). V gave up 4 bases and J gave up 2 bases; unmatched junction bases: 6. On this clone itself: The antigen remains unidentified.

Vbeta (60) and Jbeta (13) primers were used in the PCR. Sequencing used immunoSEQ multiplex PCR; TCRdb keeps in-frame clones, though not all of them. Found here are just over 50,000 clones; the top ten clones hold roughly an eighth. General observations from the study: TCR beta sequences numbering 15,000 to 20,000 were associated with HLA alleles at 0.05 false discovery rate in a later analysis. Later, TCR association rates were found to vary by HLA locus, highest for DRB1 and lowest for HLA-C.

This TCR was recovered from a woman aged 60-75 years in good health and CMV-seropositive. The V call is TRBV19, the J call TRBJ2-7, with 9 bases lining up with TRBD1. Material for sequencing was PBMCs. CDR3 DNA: TGTGCCAGTAGTAAGGGGACAGGGAATGCCTACGAGCAGTACTTC. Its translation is CASSKGTGNAYEQYF.